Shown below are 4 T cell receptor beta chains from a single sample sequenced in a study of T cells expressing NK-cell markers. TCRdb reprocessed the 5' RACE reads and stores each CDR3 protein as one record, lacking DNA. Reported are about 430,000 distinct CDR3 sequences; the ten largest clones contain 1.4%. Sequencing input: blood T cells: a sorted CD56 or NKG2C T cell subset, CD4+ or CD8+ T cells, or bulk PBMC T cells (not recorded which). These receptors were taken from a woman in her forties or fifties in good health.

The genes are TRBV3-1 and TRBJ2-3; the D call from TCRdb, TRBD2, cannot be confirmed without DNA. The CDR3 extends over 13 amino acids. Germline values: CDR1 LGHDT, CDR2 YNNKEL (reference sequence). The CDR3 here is CATAGGLTDTQYF.

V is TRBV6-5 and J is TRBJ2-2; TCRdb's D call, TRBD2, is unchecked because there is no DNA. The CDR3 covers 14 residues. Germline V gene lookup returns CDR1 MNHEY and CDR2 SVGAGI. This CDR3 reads CASSQLAGAGELFF.

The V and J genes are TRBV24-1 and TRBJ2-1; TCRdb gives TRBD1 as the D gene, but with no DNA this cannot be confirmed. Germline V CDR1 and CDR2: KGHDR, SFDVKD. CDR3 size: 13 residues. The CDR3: CATSETGTGAEFF.

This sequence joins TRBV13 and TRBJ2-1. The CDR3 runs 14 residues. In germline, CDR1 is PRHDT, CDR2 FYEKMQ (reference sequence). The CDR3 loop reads CASSTITWREEQFF.